This T cell receptor (beta chain) stems from a study of blood T cell repertoires in COVID-19. Study overall: Researchers got acute and convalescent COVID-19 samples from the United States, Italy and Spain. Sample material is recorded as cDNA or gDNA derived from T cells, B-cell-depleted T cells, or PBMCs.

Only in-frame clones appear in the TCRdb table, and some are missing; sequencing was by immunoSEQ multiplex PCR. The table shows about 140,000 clones, with over 60% occurring only once. There are 13 residues in the CDR3. Trimming took 7 bases from V and 11 from J, leaving 20 bases between them. The clonotype comes from a woman in her forties or fifties with active or convalescent COVID-19. The chain uses TRBV12-3 or TRBV12-4 and TRBJ1-1, with a tentative D call TRBD1 (5 bases). The sequenced sample consisted of peripheral blood. The CDR3 DNA follows: TGTGCCAGCACTCCTAACTGGGGCGACCGGGCTTTCTTT. Encoded protein: CASTPNWGDRAFF.